Given below is one T cell receptor (beta chain) in context. The CDR3 sequence is 12 residues long. With 6 bases removed from V and 4 bases from J, the gap between germline ends came to 9 bases. Sequencing used immunoSEQ multiplex PCR; TCRdb keeps in-frame clones, though not all of them. Among some 530,000 clones, about 88% were seen once, and the ten largest hold under 9.5%. The data stem from a study of blood T cell repertoires in COVID-19. The receptor comes from an older woman who had recovered from COVID-19. The sequencing sample was made of PBMCs or T cells enriched from blood (not recorded which). The chain combines TRBV12-3 or TRBV12-4 with TRBJ1-1; a weak D match, TRBD1 (6 bases). The CDR3 sequence: CASRAGATEAFF. CDR3 coding DNA: TGTGCCAGCAGGGCGGGGGCCACTGAAGCTTTCTTT.